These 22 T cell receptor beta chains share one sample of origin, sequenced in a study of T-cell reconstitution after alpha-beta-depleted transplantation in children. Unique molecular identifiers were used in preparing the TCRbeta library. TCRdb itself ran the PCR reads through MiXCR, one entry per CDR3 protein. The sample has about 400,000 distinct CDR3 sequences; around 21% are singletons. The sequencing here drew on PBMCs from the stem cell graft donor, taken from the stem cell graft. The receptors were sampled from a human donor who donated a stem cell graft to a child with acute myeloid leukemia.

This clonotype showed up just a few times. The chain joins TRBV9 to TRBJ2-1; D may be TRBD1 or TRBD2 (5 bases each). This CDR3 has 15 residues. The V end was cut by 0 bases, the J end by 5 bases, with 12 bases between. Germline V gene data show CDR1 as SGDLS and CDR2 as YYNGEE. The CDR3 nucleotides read TGTGCCAGCAGCGTAGGGGGGAGTTGGAACAATGAGCAGTTCTTC. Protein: CASSVGGSWNNEQFF. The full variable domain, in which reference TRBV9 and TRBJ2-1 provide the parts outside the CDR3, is DSGVTQTPKHLITATGQRVTLRCSPRSGDLSVYWYQQSLDQGLQFLIQYYNGEERAKGNILERFSAQQFPDLHSELNLSSLELGDSALYFCASSVGGSWNNEQFFGPGTRLTVL.

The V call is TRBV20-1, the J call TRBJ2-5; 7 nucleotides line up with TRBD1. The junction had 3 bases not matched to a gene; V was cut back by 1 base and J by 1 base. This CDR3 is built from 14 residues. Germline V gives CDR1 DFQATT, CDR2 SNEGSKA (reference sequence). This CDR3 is CSARGRTGQETQYF. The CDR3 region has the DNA TGCAGTGCTAGAGGGCGGACAGGCCAAGAGACCCAGTACTTC.

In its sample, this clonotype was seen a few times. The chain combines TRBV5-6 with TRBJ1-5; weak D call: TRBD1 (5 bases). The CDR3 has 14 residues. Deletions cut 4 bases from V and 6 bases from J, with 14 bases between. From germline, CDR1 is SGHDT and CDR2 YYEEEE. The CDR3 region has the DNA TGTGCCAGCAGCCTCGGACGGGGCGGTCAGCCCCAGCATTTT. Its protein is CASSLGRGGQPQHF.

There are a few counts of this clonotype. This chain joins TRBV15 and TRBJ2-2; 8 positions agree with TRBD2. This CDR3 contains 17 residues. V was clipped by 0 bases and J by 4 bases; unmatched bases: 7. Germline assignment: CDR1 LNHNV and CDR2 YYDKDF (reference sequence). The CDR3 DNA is TGTGCCACCAGCAGAGATCTGGCGGGAGGTGGCACCGGGGAGCTGTTTTTT. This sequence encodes CATSRDLAGGGTGELFF.

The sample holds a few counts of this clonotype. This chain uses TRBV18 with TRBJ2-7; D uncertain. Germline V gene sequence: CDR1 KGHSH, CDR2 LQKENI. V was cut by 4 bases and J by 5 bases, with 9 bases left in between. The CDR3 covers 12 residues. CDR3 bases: TGTGCCAGCTCACTCCGTCCGGACGAGCAGTACTTC. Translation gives CASSLRPDEQYF.

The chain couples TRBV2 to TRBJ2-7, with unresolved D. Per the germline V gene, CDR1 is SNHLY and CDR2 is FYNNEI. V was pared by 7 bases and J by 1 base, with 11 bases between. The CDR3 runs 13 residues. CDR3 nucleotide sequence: TGTGCCAGCAAGGAAAGTCCGTCCTACGAGCAGTACTTC. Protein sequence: CASKESPSYEQYF.

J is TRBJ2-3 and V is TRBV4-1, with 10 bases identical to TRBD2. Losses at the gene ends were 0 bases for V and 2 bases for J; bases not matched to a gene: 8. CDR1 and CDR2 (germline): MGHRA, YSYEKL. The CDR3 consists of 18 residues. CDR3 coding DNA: TGCGCCAGCAGCCAAGAAGGGGCTAGCGGGAGTGCCACAGATACGCAGTATTTT. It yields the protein CASSQEGASGSATDTQYF.

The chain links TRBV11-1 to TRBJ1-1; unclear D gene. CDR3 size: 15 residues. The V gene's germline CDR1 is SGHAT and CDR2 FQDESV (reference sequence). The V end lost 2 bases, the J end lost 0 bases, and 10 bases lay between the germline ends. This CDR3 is CASSLSPQMNTEAFF. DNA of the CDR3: TGTGCCAGCAGCTTAAGTCCCCAGATGAACACTGAAGCTTTCTTT.

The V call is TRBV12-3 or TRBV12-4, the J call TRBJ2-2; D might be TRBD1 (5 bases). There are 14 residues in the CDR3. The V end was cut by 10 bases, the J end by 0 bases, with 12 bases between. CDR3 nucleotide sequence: TGTGCCACCCAGGGCAACGCGAACACCGGGGAGCTGTTTTTT. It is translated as CATQGNANTGELFF.

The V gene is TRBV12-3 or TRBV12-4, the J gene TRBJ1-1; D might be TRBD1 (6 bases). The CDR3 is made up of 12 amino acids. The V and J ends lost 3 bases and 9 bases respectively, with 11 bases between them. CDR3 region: CASSFPGGQAFF. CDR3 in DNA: TGTGCCAGCAGTTTTCCCGGGGGGCAAGCTTTCTTT.

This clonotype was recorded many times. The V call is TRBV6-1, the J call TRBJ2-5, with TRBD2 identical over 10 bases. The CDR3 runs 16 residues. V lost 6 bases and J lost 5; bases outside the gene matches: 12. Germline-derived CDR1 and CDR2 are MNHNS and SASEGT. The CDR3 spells CASSELTAGGRETQYF. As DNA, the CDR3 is TGTGCCAGCAGCGAACTAACAGCGGGAGGGAGGGAGACCCAGTACTTC.

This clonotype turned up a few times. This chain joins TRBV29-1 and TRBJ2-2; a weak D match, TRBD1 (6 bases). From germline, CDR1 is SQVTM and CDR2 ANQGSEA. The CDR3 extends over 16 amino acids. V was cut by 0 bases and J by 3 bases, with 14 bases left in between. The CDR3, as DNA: TGCAGCGTTGAAGATCCGGACAGAACATACACCGGGGAGCTGTTTTTT. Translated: CSVEDPDRTYTGELFF.

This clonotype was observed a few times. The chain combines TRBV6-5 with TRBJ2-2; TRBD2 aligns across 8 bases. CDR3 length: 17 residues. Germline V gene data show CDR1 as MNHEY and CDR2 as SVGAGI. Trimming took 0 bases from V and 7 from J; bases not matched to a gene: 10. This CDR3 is CASSYSAYGRVGGELFF. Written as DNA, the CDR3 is TGTGCCAGCAGTTACTCGGCTTACGGGAGGGTCGGCGGGGAGCTGTTTTTT.

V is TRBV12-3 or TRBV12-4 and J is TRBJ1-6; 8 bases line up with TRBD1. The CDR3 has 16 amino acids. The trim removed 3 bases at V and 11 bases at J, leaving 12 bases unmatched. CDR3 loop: CASSFSYGQGNPPLHF. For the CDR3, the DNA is TGTGCCAGCAGTTTTTCCTACGGACAGGGAAATCCACCCCTCCACTTT.

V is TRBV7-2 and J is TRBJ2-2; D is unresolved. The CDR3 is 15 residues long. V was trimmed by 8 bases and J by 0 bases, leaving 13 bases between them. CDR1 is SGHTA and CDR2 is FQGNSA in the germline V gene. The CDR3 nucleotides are TGTGCCAGCGAACTTATCACGACGAACACCGGGGAGCTGTTTTTT. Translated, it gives CASELITTNTGELFF. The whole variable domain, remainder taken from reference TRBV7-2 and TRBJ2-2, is GAGVSQSPSNKVTEKGKDVELRCDPISGHTALYWYRQSLGQGLEFLIYFQGNSAPDKSGLPSDRFSAERTGGSVSTLTIQRTQQEDSAVYLCASELITTNTGELFFGEGSRLTVL.

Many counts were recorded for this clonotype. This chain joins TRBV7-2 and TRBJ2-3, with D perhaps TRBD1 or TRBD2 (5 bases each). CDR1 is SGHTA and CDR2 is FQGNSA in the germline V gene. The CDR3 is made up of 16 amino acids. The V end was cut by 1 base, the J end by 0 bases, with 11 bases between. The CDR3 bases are TGTGCCAGCAGCTTAGTGGGGGATCCTAGCACAGATACGCAGTATTTT. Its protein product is CASSLVGDPSTDTQYF.

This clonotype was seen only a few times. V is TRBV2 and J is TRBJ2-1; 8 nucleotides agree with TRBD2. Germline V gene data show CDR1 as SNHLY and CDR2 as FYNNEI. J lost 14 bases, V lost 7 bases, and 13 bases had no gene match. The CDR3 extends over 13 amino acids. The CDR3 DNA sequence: TGTGCCAGCATAACCGGGACTAGATATGCCGAGTTCTTC. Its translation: CASITGTRYAEFF. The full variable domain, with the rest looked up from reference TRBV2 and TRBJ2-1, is EPEVTQTPSHQVTQMGQEVILRCVPISNHLYFYWYRQILGQKVEFLVSFYNNEISEKSEIFDDQFSVERPDGSNFTLKIRSTKLEDSAMYFCASITGTRYAEFFGPGTRLTVL.

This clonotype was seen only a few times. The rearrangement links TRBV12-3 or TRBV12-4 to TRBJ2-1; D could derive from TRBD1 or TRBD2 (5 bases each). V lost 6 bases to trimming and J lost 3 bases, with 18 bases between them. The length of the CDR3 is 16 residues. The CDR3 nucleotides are TGTGCCAGCAGCCGACAATCCGGGACGGGCTACAATGAGCAGTTCTTC. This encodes CASSRQSGTGYNEQFF.

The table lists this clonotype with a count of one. CDR3 in amino acids: CASSDHGGRAIQYF. In DNA form, the CDR3 reads TGTGCCAGCAGCGACCATGGAGGGAGGGCCATTCAGTACTTC. This sequence joins TRBV6-1 and TRBJ2-4; 7 bases are shared with TRBD2. The CDR3 has 14 residues. CDR1 and CDR2 from the germline V gene are MNHNS and SASEGT. Losses at the gene ends were 6 bases for V and 9 bases for J; bases not matched to a gene: 11.

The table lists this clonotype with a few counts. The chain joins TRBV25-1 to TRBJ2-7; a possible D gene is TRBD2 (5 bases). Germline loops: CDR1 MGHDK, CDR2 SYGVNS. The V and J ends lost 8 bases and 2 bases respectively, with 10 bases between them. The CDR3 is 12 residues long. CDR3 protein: CASGVGAYEQYF. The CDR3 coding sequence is TGTGCCAGCGGTGTGGGAGCCTACGAGCAGTACTTC.

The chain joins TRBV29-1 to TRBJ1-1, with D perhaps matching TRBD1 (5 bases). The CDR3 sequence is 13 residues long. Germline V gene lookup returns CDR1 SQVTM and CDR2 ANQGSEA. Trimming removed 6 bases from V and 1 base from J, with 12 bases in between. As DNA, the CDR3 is TGCAGCGTCGCGGGACTGTCGAACACTGAAGCTTTCTTT. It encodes CSVAGLSNTEAFF. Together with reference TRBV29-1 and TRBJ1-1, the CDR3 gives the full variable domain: SAVISQKPSRDICQRGTSLTIQCQVDSQVTMMFWYRQQPGQSLTLIATANQGSEATYESGFVIDKFPISRPNLTFSTLTVSNMSPEDSSIYLCSVAGLSNTEAFFGQGTRLTVV.

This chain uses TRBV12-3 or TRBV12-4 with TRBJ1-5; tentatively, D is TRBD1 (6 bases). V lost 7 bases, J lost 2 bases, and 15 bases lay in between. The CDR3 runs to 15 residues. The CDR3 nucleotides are TGTGCCAGCACGCCCGACAGGTCGGGCAATCAGCCCCAGCATTTT. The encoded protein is CASTPDRSGNQPQHF.